The rows below give T cell receptor beta chains drawn from one sample of a study of graft-versus-host responses after intestinal transplantation. Assay: immunoSEQ multiplex PCR; the TCRdb copy retains only in-frame clones and omits some. The sample includes about 50,000 clones, about nine tenths of them seen just once. Their antigen targets remain unknown. The input for sequencing was unstimulated CD4+ T cells sorted from spleen or lymph node cells, taken before transplant. The receptors here all came from a human donor who was the organ donor for an intestinal transplant. Each CDR3 is given with its conserved first and last residue.

v_call: TRBV30; j_call: TRBJ1-1; cdr3_aa: CAWTGGDTEAFF
v_call: TRBV5-1; j_call: TRBJ2-1; cdr3_aa: CASSLGDRGLNEQFF
v_call: TRBV6-1; j_call: TRBJ2-7; cdr3_aa: CASSEAGGEQYF
v_call: TRBV7-2; j_call: TRBJ2-3; cdr3_aa: CASSPGPHTDTQYF
v_call: TRBV11-3; j_call: TRBJ2-2; cdr3_aa: CASSSRTSGSSGELFF
v_call: TRBV5-1; j_call: TRBJ2-3; cdr3_aa: CASSTGSPLDTQYF
v_call: TRBV28; j_call: TRBJ1-5; cdr3_aa: CASSGTLRGNQPQHF
v_call: TRBV7-2; j_call: TRBJ2-5; cdr3_aa: CASSLQHRGRYQETQYF
v_call: TRBV27; j_call: TRBJ2-2; cdr3_aa: CAIPRLAGVVTGELFF
v_call: TRBV11-2; j_call: TRBJ2-7; cdr3_aa: CASSMGALTSRYEQYF
v_call: TRBV4-2; j_call: TRBJ1-1; cdr3_aa: CASSQDRADFLTEAFF
v_call: TRBV4-2; j_call: TRBJ2-1; cdr3_aa: CASSPAGVTGMGLANEQFF
v_call: TRBV11-2; j_call: TRBJ2-1; cdr3_aa: CASSPGLAAPRNEQFF
v_call: TRBV6-5; j_call: TRBJ2-7; cdr3_aa: CASLPDPTRYYEQYF
v_call: TRBV2; j_call: TRBJ2-7; cdr3_aa: CASRTRGREQYF
v_call: TRBV11-3; j_call: TRBJ1-1; cdr3_aa: CASSFDRDTEAFF
v_call: TRBV25-1; j_call: TRBJ2-2; cdr3_aa: CASSEWEGGDTGELFF
v_call: TRBV10-2; j_call: TRBJ1-6; cdr3_aa: CASVSDGGSESPLHF
v_call: TRBV27; j_call: TRBJ2-2; cdr3_aa: CASSLLANTGELFF
v_call: TRBV27; j_call: TRBJ2-3; cdr3_aa: CASSPTVGSQYF
v_call: TRBV19; j_call: TRBJ2-7; cdr3_aa: CASSIPGADEQYF
v_call: TRBV15; j_call: TRBJ1-3; cdr3_aa: CATSRALSDRGGNTIYF
v_call: TRBV4-3; j_call: TRBJ1-6; cdr3_aa: CASSQAETGEGPSPLHF
v_call: TRBV11-3; j_call: TRBJ2-3; cdr3_aa: CASSLAGGSTDTQYF
v_call: TRBV19; j_call: TRBJ1-1; cdr3_aa: CASSMRYTEAFF
v_call: TRBV7-2; j_call: TRBJ1-1; cdr3_aa: CASSLWEEAFF
v_call: TRBV4-3; j_call: TRBJ2-7; cdr3_aa: CASSQGLGGGRAYEQYF
v_call: TRBV28; j_call: TRBJ1-1; cdr3_aa: CASSLNQGFSEAFF
v_call: TRBV10-1; j_call: TRBJ2-7; cdr3_aa: CASSETSGRYEQYF
v_call: TRBV6-6; j_call: TRBJ2-3; cdr3_aa: CASSPSGRVTDTQYF
v_call: TRBV6-1; j_call: TRBJ1-1; cdr3_aa: CATGEYTEAFF
v_call: TRBV6-5; j_call: TRBJ2-7; cdr3_aa: CASSYRDRGLHEQYF
v_call: TRBV2; j_call: TRBJ2-7; cdr3_aa: CASSEGRYNEQYF
v_call: TRBV18; j_call: TRBJ2-5; cdr3_aa: CASSGTSQETQYF
v_call: TRBV11-2; j_call: TRBJ2-3; cdr3_aa: CASSLGGGADTQYF
v_call: TRBV27; j_call: TRBJ1-2; cdr3_aa: CASSLGEVTYYGYTF
v_call: TRBV19; j_call: TRBJ1-5; cdr3_aa: CASSRTGGPYSNQPQHF
v_call: TRBV6-5; j_call: TRBJ2-7; cdr3_aa: CASSYGQGGYEQHF
v_call: TRBV10-3; j_call: TRBJ2-7; cdr3_aa: CAIGALASGHYEQYF
v_call: TRBV14; j_call: TRBJ2-7; cdr3_aa: CASSGGGYSYEQYF
v_call: TRBV19; j_call: TRBJ1-1; cdr3_aa: CASSYSGVGDTEAFF